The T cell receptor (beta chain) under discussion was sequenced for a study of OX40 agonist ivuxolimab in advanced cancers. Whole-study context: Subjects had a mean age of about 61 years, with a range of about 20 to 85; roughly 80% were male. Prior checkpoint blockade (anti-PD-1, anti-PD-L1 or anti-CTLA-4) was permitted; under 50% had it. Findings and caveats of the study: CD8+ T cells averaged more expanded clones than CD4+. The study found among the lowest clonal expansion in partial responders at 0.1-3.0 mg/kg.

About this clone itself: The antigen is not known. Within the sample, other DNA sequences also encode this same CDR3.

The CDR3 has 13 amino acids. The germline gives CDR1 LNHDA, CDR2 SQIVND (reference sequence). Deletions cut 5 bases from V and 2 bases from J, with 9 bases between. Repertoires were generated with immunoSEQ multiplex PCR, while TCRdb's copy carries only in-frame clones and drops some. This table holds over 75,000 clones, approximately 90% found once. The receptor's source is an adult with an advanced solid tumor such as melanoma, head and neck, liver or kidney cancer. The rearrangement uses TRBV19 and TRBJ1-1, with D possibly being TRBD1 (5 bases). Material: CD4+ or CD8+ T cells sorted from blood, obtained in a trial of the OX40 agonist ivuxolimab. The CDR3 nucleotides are TGTGCCAGTAGTCCTCAGGGAAACACTGAAGCTTTCTTT. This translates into CASSPQGNTEAFF.